The rows below give T cell receptor beta chains drawn from one sample of a study of regulatory T cells in long-lasting Graves disease. TCRdb re-derived calls from the multiplex PCR reads in MiXCR, one entry per CDR3 protein. The sample lists hundreds of thousands of distinct CDR3 sequences; around 20% were seen once. The specimen was peripheral blood mononuclear cells (PBMCs), collected when the disease was refractory, from a patient treated with antithyroid drugs. All receptors come from a female donor with Graves disease. CDR3s include the opening cysteine and the closing phenylalanine or tryptophan. Each record gives: D gene, V gene, clone size, J gene, CDR3 DNA, CDR3 protein. D genes are given only for firm matches. Some rows have no size entry. The others give once, few or many, or a class for an expanded clone.

d_call: -
v_call: TRBV7-9
clone_size: -
j_call: TRBJ1-5
cdr3_nt: TGTGCCAGCAGCACAGCAGAGCGGGGGCCCCAGCATTTT
cdr3_aa: CASSTAERGPQHF

d_call: -
v_call: TRBV11-2
clone_size: many
j_call: TRBJ1-3
cdr3_nt: TGTGCCAGCAGCCAGACAGGCCTGGCGGGAAACACCATATATTTT
cdr3_aa: CASSQTGLAGNTIYF

d_call: -
v_call: TRBV5-1
clone_size: -
j_call: TRBJ2-1
cdr3_nt: TGTGCCAGCAGCTTGCACAGGAGCTCCTACAATGAGCAGTTCTTC
cdr3_aa: CASSLHRSSYNEQFF

d_call: -
v_call: TRBV7-2
clone_size: -
j_call: TRBJ2-4
cdr3_nt: TGTGCCAGCAGTCGAGGGGGGGGGGGGAACATTCAGTACTTC
cdr3_aa: CASSRGGGGNIQYF

d_call: -
v_call: TRBV27
clone_size: -
j_call: TRBJ1-1
cdr3_nt: TGTGCCAGCAGTTTATCGGGGGGCTCCACTGAAGCTTTCTTT
cdr3_aa: CASSLSGGSTEAFF

d_call: -
v_call: TRBV5-5
clone_size: many
j_call: TRBJ1-1
cdr3_nt: TGTGCCAGCAGCATGGGACAAGCGCATCGGAACACTGAAGCTTTCTTT
cdr3_aa: CASSMGQAHRNTEAFF

d_call: -
v_call: TRBV3-1
clone_size: once
j_call: TRBJ2-2
cdr3_nt: TGTGCCGGCAGGTCATTGGCCGACACCGGGGAGCTGTTTTTT
cdr3_aa: CAGRSLADTGELFF

d_call: TRBD1
v_call: TRBV28
clone_size: -
j_call: TRBJ1-5
cdr3_nt: TGTGCCAGCAGTATTACCTCCGGGACAGGTGATCAGCCCCAGCATTTT
cdr3_aa: CASSITSGTGDQPQHF

d_call: -
v_call: TRBV25-1
clone_size: -
j_call: TRBJ1-1
cdr3_nt: TGTGCCAGCAGTGAGCACGGGACTGAAGCTTTCTTT
cdr3_aa: CASSEHGTEAFF

d_call: -
v_call: TRBV2
clone_size: many
j_call: TRBJ2-2
cdr3_nt: TGTGCCAGCGTCGAGCCATTAACCGGGGAGCTGTTTTTT
cdr3_aa: CASVEPLTGELFF

d_call: -
v_call: TRBV6-1
clone_size: many
j_call: TRBJ1-1
cdr3_nt: TGTGCCAGCATCCATGGAGGGGAAGCTTTCTTT
cdr3_aa: CASIHGGEAFF

d_call: -
v_call: TRBV11-2
clone_size: many
j_call: TRBJ2-5
cdr3_nt: TGTGCCAGCAGCCTTAGGGGAGTGGAGGAGACCCAGTACTTC
cdr3_aa: CASSLRGVEETQYF

d_call: -
v_call: TRBV7-9
clone_size: few
j_call: TRBJ2-7
cdr3_nt: TGTGCCAGCAGCCCTCTTGATAGGGTGATACGAGGACAGTACTTC
cdr3_aa: CASSPLDRVIRGQYF

d_call: -
v_call: TRBV7-9
clone_size: -
j_call: TRBJ2-7
cdr3_nt: TGTGCCAGCAGCTCCCGGACGGGGGAGCAGTACTTC
cdr3_aa: CASSSRTGEQYF

d_call: -
v_call: TRBV20-1
clone_size: -
j_call: TRBJ1-4
cdr3_nt: TGCAGTGCTAGGATCTTTGGCCGGAGAAATGAAAAACTGTTTTTT
cdr3_aa: CSARIFGRRNEKLFF

d_call: TRBD1
v_call: TRBV20-1
clone_size: many
j_call: TRBJ1-1
cdr3_nt: TGCAGTGCTGATTCAACCGGGACAGTGAACACTGAAGCTTTCTTT
cdr3_aa: CSADSTGTVNTEAFF

d_call: TRBD1
v_call: TRBV19
clone_size: many
j_call: TRBJ1-4
cdr3_nt: TGTGCCAGTAGTATCACGATGCAGGGGGCATGGAATGAAAAACTGTTTTTT
cdr3_aa: CASSITMQGAWNEKLFF

d_call: TRBD1
v_call: TRBV29-1
clone_size: few
j_call: TRBJ2-7
cdr3_nt: TGCAGCGTTGCCATTACAGGGGCCTACGAGCAGTACTTC
cdr3_aa: CSVAITGAYEQYF

d_call: TRBD2
v_call: TRBV19
clone_size: -
j_call: TRBJ2-4
cdr3_nt: TGTGCCAGTAGGACGCCGGGAGGGCCGATTTATTTCTTC
cdr3_aa: CASRTPGGPIYFF

d_call: -
v_call: TRBV2
clone_size: many
j_call: TRBJ2-5
cdr3_nt: TGTGCCAGCAGTAGGGGAACCACCCAGTACTTC
cdr3_aa: CASSRGTTQYF

d_call: TRBD1
v_call: TRBV6-1
clone_size: many
j_call: TRBJ2-6
cdr3_nt: TGTGCCAGCAGTAGGGACAGGGTTGGGGCCAACGTCCTGACTTTC
cdr3_aa: CASSRDRVGANVLTF

d_call: -
v_call: TRBV28
clone_size: many
j_call: TRBJ1-2
cdr3_nt: TGTGCCAGCAGTTTAAGGGAGCACTATGGCTACACCTTC
cdr3_aa: CASSLREHYGYTF

d_call: -
v_call: TRBV3-1
clone_size: many
j_call: TRBJ2-7
cdr3_nt: TGTGCCAGCGGATTAGCCGGGGAGCAGTACTTC
cdr3_aa: CASGLAGEQYF

d_call: -
v_call: TRBV6-1
clone_size: many
j_call: TRBJ2-6
cdr3_nt: TGTGCCAGCAGAGGACTCGATAGCTCTGGGGCCAACGTCCTGACTTTC
cdr3_aa: CASRGLDSSGANVLTF

d_call: -
v_call: TRBV7-6
clone_size: many
j_call: TRBJ2-7
cdr3_nt: TGTGCCAGCAGCTTAGCAGCGGCGGGAACCTACGAGCAGTACTTC
cdr3_aa: CASSLAAAGTYEQYF

d_call: TRBD2
v_call: TRBV7-2
clone_size: -
j_call: TRBJ2-1
cdr3_nt: TGTGCCAGCAGCTCTAGCGGGATTAACGTTGAGCAGTTCTTC
cdr3_aa: CASSSSGINVEQFF

d_call: TRBD2
v_call: TRBV7-2
clone_size: -
j_call: TRBJ2-1
cdr3_nt: TGTGCCAGCAGCCATGGGACTAGCGGGAGGAGAAGGGGCAATGAGCAGTTCTTC
cdr3_aa: CASSHGTSGRRRGNEQFF

d_call: -
v_call: TRBV13
clone_size: -
j_call: TRBJ1-6
cdr3_nt: TGTGCCAGTCAAACCCAGGCTAATTCACCCCTCCACTTT
cdr3_aa: CASQTQANSPLHF

d_call: -
v_call: TRBV9
clone_size: -
j_call: TRBJ1-4
cdr3_nt: TGTGCCAGCAGCGGTTACAGGGAGAATGAAAAACTGTTTTTT
cdr3_aa: CASSGYRENEKLFF

d_call: -
v_call: TRBV3-1
clone_size: few
j_call: TRBJ1-5
cdr3_nt: TGTGCCAGCAGCCACAGGGTAGAAGATCAGCCCCAGCATTTT
cdr3_aa: CASSHRVEDQPQHF

d_call: TRBD2
v_call: TRBV6-1
clone_size: many
j_call: TRBJ2-7
cdr3_nt: TGTGCCAGCAGACGGGACTACCACTACGAGCAGTACTTC
cdr3_aa: CASRRDYHYEQYF

d_call: -
v_call: TRBV20-1
clone_size: many
j_call: TRBJ2-5
cdr3_nt: TGCAGTGCTAGAGATGGAGCGGAGGGCCAAGAGACCCAGTACTTC
cdr3_aa: CSARDGAEGQETQYF

d_call: TRBD1
v_call: TRBV7-2
clone_size: -
j_call: TRBJ2-3
cdr3_nt: TGTGCCAGCAGCTCCGGACAGGGTACGTCGGATACGCAGTATTTT
cdr3_aa: CASSSGQGTSDTQYF

d_call: -
v_call: TRBV5-1
clone_size: many
j_call: TRBJ2-7
cdr3_nt: TGCGCCAGCGCATTCGATGACAGTCACAACTACGAGCAGTACTTC
cdr3_aa: CASAFDDSHNYEQYF

d_call: -
v_call: TRBV4-1
clone_size: -
j_call: TRBJ1-3
cdr3_nt: TGCGCCAGCAGCCAGGGGAGGGTCCGGAACTCAGGAAACACCATATATTTT
cdr3_aa: CASSQGRVRNSGNTIYF

d_call: -
v_call: TRBV18
clone_size: -
j_call: TRBJ1-4
cdr3_nt: TGTGCCAGCTCACCCAGGGAGGATCCCGAAAAACTGTTTTTT
cdr3_aa: CASSPREDPEKLFF

d_call: TRBD1
v_call: TRBV11-2
clone_size: many
j_call: TRBJ1-4
cdr3_nt: TGTGCCAGCAGGCGACAGGGTGAAGAAAAACTGTTTTTT
cdr3_aa: CASRRQGEEKLFF

d_call: TRBD1
v_call: TRBV4-1
clone_size: few
j_call: TRBJ2-7
cdr3_nt: TGCGCCAGCAGCCAAGGGACAGGGTCCTACGAGCAGTGCTTC
cdr3_aa: CASSQGTGSYEQCF

d_call: -
v_call: TRBV6-1
clone_size: many
j_call: TRBJ1-2
cdr3_nt: TGTGCCAGCAGGACAGCAACACTTGGTGGCTACACCTTC
cdr3_aa: CASRTATLGGYTF

d_call: TRBD2
v_call: TRBV5-4
clone_size: -
j_call: TRBJ2-7
cdr3_nt: TGTGCCAGCAGCCGCGTAGGTAGCGGGAGTTTCAACGAGCAGTACTTC
cdr3_aa: CASSRVGSGSFNEQYF

d_call: -
v_call: TRBV7-3
clone_size: many
j_call: TRBJ1-1
cdr3_nt: TGTGCCAGCAGCTTCGGCAGGAACACTGAAGCTTTCTTT
cdr3_aa: CASSFGRNTEAFF

d_call: TRBD2
v_call: TRBV3-1
clone_size: many
j_call: TRBJ2-5
cdr3_nt: TGTGCCAGCAATCGAAATAGCGGGAAAGAGACCCAGTACTTC
cdr3_aa: CASNRNSGKETQYF

d_call: -
v_call: TRBV5-1
clone_size: many
j_call: TRBJ1-2
cdr3_nt: TGCGCCAGCAGCCCCAGGGGAGGCGAGGGGGGCTACACCTTC
cdr3_aa: CASSPRGGEGGYTF

d_call: TRBD2
v_call: TRBV19
clone_size: -
j_call: TRBJ2-6
cdr3_nt: TGTGCCAGTAGGAACACATTAGCGGGGACTGGGGCCAACGTCCTGACTTTC
cdr3_aa: CASRNTLAGTGANVLTF

d_call: -
v_call: TRBV15
clone_size: -
j_call: TRBJ2-5
cdr3_nt: TGTGCCACCAGCTCAGGGGGGGCGTCAGAGACCCAGTACTTC
cdr3_aa: CATSSGGASETQYF

d_call: -
v_call: TRBV27
clone_size: many
j_call: TRBJ1-6
cdr3_nt: TGTGCCAGCAGTTGGACGGGCAGCTCCTATAATTCACCCCTCCACTTT
cdr3_aa: CASSWTGSSYNSPLHF

d_call: TRBD1
v_call: TRBV6-5
clone_size: many
j_call: TRBJ2-7
cdr3_nt: TGTGCCAGCAGTTACTCCACCGGGACAGGGAAAAACGAGCAGTACTTC
cdr3_aa: CASSYSTGTGKNEQYF

d_call: -
v_call: TRBV10-3
clone_size: -
j_call: TRBJ2-2
cdr3_nt: TGTGCCATCAGTGACGCCGGGGAGCTGTTTTTT
cdr3_aa: CAISDAGELFF

d_call: -
v_call: TRBV30
clone_size: -
j_call: TRBJ2-7
cdr3_nt: TGTGCCTGGACTAAGTCCGGGCCCCGAGAGGACGAGCAGTACTTC
cdr3_aa: CAWTKSGPREDEQYF

d_call: TRBD1
v_call: TRBV19
clone_size: -
j_call: TRBJ1-4
cdr3_nt: TGTGCCAGTAGTACACTGGACAGGGGGCGGACTGGTGAAAAACTGTTTTTT
cdr3_aa: CASSTLDRGRTGEKLFF

d_call: -
v_call: TRBV6-2/TRBV6-3
clone_size: many
j_call: TRBJ1-4
cdr3_nt: TGTGCCAGCAGTTCCCCCTGGGGAGGGAGGAACGATGAAAAACTGTTTTTT
cdr3_aa: CASSSPWGGRNDEKLFF

d_call: TRBD1
v_call: TRBV3-1
clone_size: -
j_call: TRBJ1-2
cdr3_nt: TGTGCCAGCAGCCAGGGACAGGGAATAGGGTCGGCGAACTATGGCTACACCTTC
cdr3_aa: CASSQGQGIGSANYGYTF